One sample yielded the 15 T cell receptor beta chains listed below, sequenced in a study of CD8+CD57+ T cells in acquired aplastic anemia. Only patients with CD8+CD57+ cell expansion on flow cytometry were chosen for sequencing. Genomic DNA, the template, was used for profiling of the TCR beta VDJ and CDR3. TCRdb reprocessed the reads with MiXCR, giving one entry per CDR3 protein. The profile shows roughly 240,000 distinct CDR3 sequences, approximately 45% of them singletons. The sequenced material came from sorted CD4+, CD8+, or CD8+CD57+ T cells (not recorded which) from PBMCs. The receptor set was obtained from a human donor with aplastic anemia.

V gene TRBV24-1 combines with J gene TRBJ1-2; 8 bases align to TRBD1. CDR1 is KGHDR, CDR2 SFDVKD, per germline. V lost 2 bases and J lost 0; bases outside the gene matches: 4. CDR3 size: 16 residues. DNA of the CDR3: TGTGCCACCAGTGATTGGACAGGGTTTGCTAACTATGGCTACACCTTC. The encoded protein is CATSDWTGFANYGYTF.

This chain connects TRBV5-1 to TRBJ2-2; 10 bases match TRBD2. This CDR3 is 18 amino acids long. Per germline, CDR1 SGHRS and CDR2 YFSETQ. Unmatched junction bases numbered 10, after V lost 3 bases and J lost 2 bases. In nucleotides, the CDR3 is TGCGCCAGCAGCTCCTCAGGACTAGCGGAGACTAACACCGGGGAGCTGTTTTTT. Amino acids: CASSSSGLAETNTGELFF. The complete variable domain, with remaining parts taken from reference TRBV5-1 and TRBJ2-2, reads KAGVTQTPRYLIKTRGQQVTLSCSPISGHRSVSWYQQTPGQGLQFLFEYFSETQRNKGNFPGRFSGRQFSNSRSEMNVSTLELGDSALYLCASSSSGLAETNTGELFFGEGSRLTVL.

A few counts support this clonotype. The chain carries TRBV15 and TRBJ1-1, with D maybe TRBD1 (6 bases). Per germline, CDR1 LNHNV and CDR2 YYDKDF (reference sequence). The CDR3 runs to 15 residues. The ends were cut back, 0 bases at V and 4 bases at J, with 12 bases in the middle. In DNA, the CDR3 is TGTGCCACCAGCAGAGAGGGGGCGGATGGCACTGAAGCTTTCTTT. Translating it yields CATSREGADGTEAFF.

This clonotype was counted between two and nine times. The junction and the germline gene differ at one end; a read error may be behind it. This chain uses TRBV7-9 with TRBJ2-5; D is ambiguous. The CDR3 loop spans 13 amino acids. Germline V gene data show CDR1 as SEHNR and CDR2 as FQNEAQ (reference sequence). CDR3 region: CASSLTSFETQYF. The CDR3 DNA reads TGTGCCAGTAGCTTAACATCGTTCGAGACCCAGTACTTC.

The table lists this clonotype with many counts. The V gene is TRBV4-3, the J gene TRBJ1-1; D is unresolved. Germline V lookup: CDR1 LGHNA, CDR2 YSLEER. The V end was cut by 1 base, the J end by 0 bases, with 9 bases between. The CDR3 consists of 15 residues. The CDR3 is CASSQAKNMNTEAFF. CDR3 sequence (DNA): TGCGCCAGCAGCCAAGCCAAAAACATGAACACTGAAGCTTTCTTT.

This clonotype showed up just a few times. The chain has TRBV18 and TRBJ1-2; D unclear. CDR1 is KGHSH and CDR2 is LQKENI in the germline V gene. Between the trimmed V and J ends, which lost 2 bases and 5 bases, there was a span of 12 bases. This CDR3 is 14 amino acids long. CDR3 residues: CASSPSRAWYGYTF. CDR3 bases: TGTGCCAGCTCACCATCGAGGGCATGGTATGGCTACACCTTC.

This sequence joins TRBV14 and TRBJ2-3; a possible D gene is TRBD2 (6 bases). There are 13 residues in the CDR3. Trimming left V 2 bases short and J 3 bases short, with 6 bases between. Germline CDR1 is SGHDN and CDR2 is FVKESK. The CDR3 loop reads CASSQRGTDTQYF. In nucleotides, the CDR3 is TGTGCCAGCAGCCAACGGGGGACAGATACGCAGTATTTT.

The chain combines TRBV29-1 with TRBJ1-1; D uncertain. This CDR3 has 13 amino acids. Germline CDR1 SQVTM, CDR2 ANQGSEA. The V and J ends lost 5 bases and 0 bases respectively, with 10 bases between them. CDR3 DNA: TGCAGCGTTCGGCAGTCCTTGAACACTGAAGCTTTCTTT. As protein: CSVRQSLNTEAFF. Full variable domain (remainder filled in from reference TRBV29-1 and TRBJ1-1): SAVISQKPSRDICQRGTSLTIQCQVDSQVTMMFWYRQQPGQSLTLIATANQGSEATYESGFVIDKFPISRPNLTFSTLTVSNMSPEDSSIYLCSVRQSLNTEAFFGQGTRLTVV.

Worth noting for this clonotype: One base away lies a much larger clone, so this may be a sequencing read error. The J gene is TRBJ2-1, the V gene TRBV20-1; 7 bases are shared with TRBD1. With 4 bases clipped from V and 12 bases from J, the junction kept 12 bases outside the gene matches. This CDR3 contains 13 residues. Per the germline V gene, CDR1 is DFQATT and CDR2 is SNEGSKA (reference sequence). In DNA, the CDR3 is TGCAGTGCTAAGTGGGACAGAGAGCATGGGCAGTTCTTC. Residues: CSAKWDREHGQFF.

The chain is built from TRBV7-2 and TRBJ2-7; D remains ambiguous. The V gene's germline CDR1 is SGHTA and CDR2 FQGNSA. Trimming took 2 bases from V and 5 from J, leaving 13 bases between them. The CDR3 runs 14 residues. CDR3 DNA sequence: TGTGCCAGCAGCTTAAGTGGCAGAAGAGACGAGCAGTACTTC. Encoded protein: CASSLSGRRDEQYF.

With regard to this clonotype: The conserved phenylalanine or tryptophan is not found at the CDR3 terminus, so this likely reflects a read error. The limits of the CDR3 on the DNA are not certain, so only TCRdb's listed CDR3 is given. This chain uses TRBV2 with TRBJ2-7. Germline V lookup: CDR1 SNHLY, CDR2 FYNNEI. The CDR3 has 10 residues if both end residues are counted. The CDR3 reads CASSEGSFLI.

The J gene is TRBJ1-4, the V gene TRBV12-3 or TRBV12-4; D unresolved. The CDR3 is 13 residues long. V was shortened by 5 bases and J by 10 bases, with 14 bases between the two germline ends. Written as DNA, the CDR3 is TGTGCCAGCAGTCTTGACCTCCCCGGAAAACTGTTTTTT. This sequence encodes CASSLDLPGKLFF.

This clonotype has at least ten counts. This rearrangement joins TRBV7-9 to TRBJ2-7; D possibly corresponds to TRBD1 (8 bases). V was pared by 5 bases and J by 0 bases, with 23 bases between. This CDR3 contains 18 residues. The germline V gene encodes CDR1 SEHNR and CDR2 FQNEAQ (reference sequence). For the CDR3, the DNA is TGTGCCAGCAGCCCCAGGGGGCACAGGACTAGTCGCTCCTACGAGCAGTACTTC. Its protein is CASSPRGHRTSRSYEQYF.

With respect to this clonotype: A clone one base away is much larger, so this may be a read error. The CDR3 ends on some other residue instead of the conserved phenylalanine or tryptophan, so this is likely a read error. V is TRBV7-9 and J is TRBJ1-4; 7 nucleotides align to TRBD1. This CDR3 is 15 amino acids long. CDR1 SEHNR and CDR2 FQNEAQ come from the germline V gene (reference sequence). The V segment lost 2 bases and the J segment 7 bases; nucleotides outside the gene matches: 7. For the CDR3, the DNA is TGTGCCAGCAGCTTAATCCGGGACAGAATTGAAAAACTGTTTCTT. This encodes CASSLIRDRIEKLFL.

This chain uses TRBV15 with TRBJ2-2; TRBD1 matches 9 bases. Losses at the gene ends were 1 base for V and 7 bases for J; bases not matched to a gene: 7. The CDR3 totals 16 residues. Germline assignment: CDR1 LNHNV and CDR2 YYDKDF (reference sequence). The CDR3, as DNA: TGTGCCACCAGCAGAGGAACGACAGGGGGTATCGGGGAGCTGTTTTTT. Protein: CATSRGTTGGIGELFF. The whole variable domain, remainder taken from reference TRBV15 and TRBJ2-2, is DAMVIQNPRYQVTQFGKPVTLSCSQTLNHNVMYWYQQKSSQAPKLLFHYYDKDFNNEADTPDNFQSRRPNTSFCFLDIRSPGLGDTAMYLCATSRGTTGGIGELFFGEGSRLTVL.